A selection of T cell receptor beta chains follows, all from one sample in a study of shared clonotypes between healthy human individuals. Data came from immunoSEQ multiplex PCR; TCRdb stores just in-frame clones and leaves some out. In the table there are 2 million to 2.5 million clones, 85% to 95% of which are singletons. The sample consisted of naive CD4+ T cells sorted from blood. All receptors derive from a young man in good health. The CDR3 runs from the conserved cysteine through the conserved F or W. The order of the fields is D gene, J gene, V gene, CDR3 length, clone size, CDR3 DNA, CDR3 protein. A D gene is named only where the DNA matches it firmly. Not all rows give a size; the values are once, few, many and, for expanded clones, a class.

D: .
J: TRBJ2-3
V: TRBV25-1
length: 14
size: .
DNA: TGTGCCAGCAGTTTGACAGATATCACAGATACGCAGTATTTT
CDR3: CASSLTDITDTQYF

D: .
J: TRBJ2-7
V: TRBV11-3
length: 13
size: .
DNA: TGTGCCAGCAGCTTCGACAGCACCTACGAGCAGTACTTC
CDR3: CASSFDSTYEQYF

D: TRBD1
J: TRBJ2-4
V: TRBV19
length: 16
size: .
DNA: TGTGCCAGTAGCCCAGGGGACAGGTTGGGAGGAAACATTCAGTACTTC
CDR3: CASSPGDRLGGNIQYF

D: .
J: TRBJ2-6
V: TRBV28
length: 14
size: .
DNA: TGTGCCAGCAGTTCCCCTGTGGGGGCCAACGTCCTGACTTTC
CDR3: CASSSPVGANVLTF

D: .
J: TRBJ2-1
V: TRBV28
length: 14
size: .
DNA: TGTGCCAGCCTAGCGCCCTTGACCTACAATGAGCAGTTCTTC
CDR3: CASLAPLTYNEQFF

D: .
J: TRBJ1-5
V: TRBV6-6
length: 15
size: .
DNA: TGTGCCAGCAGCTATAGCCGGGGTAGCAATCAGCCCCAGCATTTT
CDR3: CASSYSRGSNQPQHF

D: TRBD1
J: TRBJ1-2
V: TRBV4-1
length: 16
size: once
DNA: TGCGCCAGCAGCCAAGAACTACAGGGGCCTTATGATGGCTACACCTTC
CDR3: CASSQELQGPYDGYTF

D: .
J: TRBJ2-2
V: TRBV7-3
length: 14
size: once
DNA: TGTGCCAGCAGCTGGACAGCCGTCACCGGGGAGCTGTTTTTT
CDR3: CASSWTAVTGELFF

D: TRBD2
J: TRBJ2-7
V: TRBV9
length: 17
size: .
DNA: TGTGCCAGCAGCGTAGAAGGAGGAGGACTAGCAGGCGGGGAGCAGTACTTC
CDR3: CASSVEGGGLAGGEQYF

D: TRBD2
J: TRBJ2-7
V: TRBV10-3
length: 15
size: once
DNA: TGTGCCATCAGTGAGTTAGCGGGATCCCTTGACGTGCAGTACTTC
CDR3: CAISELAGSLDVQYF

D: TRBD1
J: TRBJ1-5
V: TRBV10-3
length: 15
size: .
DNA: TGTGCCATCAGTTCCGGGACAGAGAGCAATCAGCCCCAGCATTTT
CDR3: CAISSGTESNQPQHF

D: .
J: TRBJ2-7
V: TRBV6-1
length: 14
size: .
DNA: TGTGCCAGCAGTGATGCCAGGGATTCCTACGAGCAGTACTTC
CDR3: CASSDARDSYEQYF

D: TRBD1
J: TRBJ2-1
V: TRBV7-2
length: 15
size: .
DNA: TGTGCCAGCAGCTATGTTGGGACAGGGGGCAATGAGCAGTTCTTC
CDR3: CASSYVGTGGNEQFF

D: .
J: TRBJ1-4
V: TRBV10-1
length: 16
size: .
DNA: TGCGCCAGCAGTGATGGCCCGGGACGGACTAATGAAAAACTGTTTTTT
CDR3: CASSDGPGRTNEKLFF

D: .
J: TRBJ2-3
V: TRBV4-1
length: 15
size: .
DNA: TGCGCCAGCAGCCAAACAGGACCTAGCACAGATACGCAGTATTTT
CDR3: CASSQTGPSTDTQYF

D: .
J: TRBJ2-4
V: TRBV25-1
length: 13
size: .
DNA: TGTGCCAGCAGTGAAACAGGGACCTCCATTCAGTACTTC
CDR3: CASSETGTSIQYF

D: .
J: TRBJ2-3
V: TRBV11-2
length: 17
size: .
DNA: TGTGCCAGCAGCTTCCCGGGAGCTTTCACAAGGTCAGATACGCAGTATTTT
CDR3: CASSFPGAFTRSDTQYF

D: TRBD1
J: TRBJ1-3
V: TRBV30
length: 13
size: once
DNA: TGTGCCTGGACGACAGGGAGTGGAAACACCATATATTTT
CDR3: CAWTTGSGNTIYF

D: TRBD1
J: TRBJ2-1
V: TRBV18
length: 15
size: .
DNA: TGTGCCAGCTCACCACCGGGACAGGCCTACAATGAGCAGTTCTTC
CDR3: CASSPPGQAYNEQFF

D: .
J: TRBJ1-2
V: TRBV18
length: 15
size: .
DNA: TGTGCCAGCTCACCACCGGGAGGGTTGGACTATGGCTACACCTTC
CDR3: CASSPPGGLDYGYTF

D: .
J: TRBJ1-2
V: TRBV15
length: 16
size: .
DNA: TGTGCCACCAGCAACGACCACAGGGAGAGGACCTATGGCTACACCTTC
CDR3: CATSNDHRERTYGYTF

D: .
J: TRBJ2-5
V: TRBV11-3
length: 16
size: .
DNA: TGTGCCAGCAGCCTAGGAGGGACGGTGGAAAAAGAGACCCAGTACTTC
CDR3: CASSLGGTVEKETQYF